This TCR beta chain was sequenced in a study of blood T cell repertoires in COVID-19. Everyone who took part was roughly 18 to 89 years old, and they came from 20 to 25 US areas. Categorization into cohorts depended on clinical history that participants reported. CDR1 is MNHEY and CDR2 is SMNVEV in the germline V gene (reference sequence). With V trimmed by 1 base and J by 0 bases, 11 bases remained unmatched. The CDR3 is made up of 19 amino acids. Under the authors' procedure: Nucleated cell number was recorded as an estimate derived from reference gene primer amplification. Using immunoSEQ multiplex PCR, the repertoire was profiled, and TCRdb retains in-frame clones only, with some absent. The V and J calls and clone size are taken from that table; D and trimming were inferred from the DNA. The sample records 200,000 to 300,000 clones, about nine tenths being singletons.

The sequenced material came from PBMCs or T cells enriched from blood (not recorded which). The TCR comes from a man aged 45-60 years who had been exposed to COVID-19. The chain is built from TRBV27 and TRBJ2-1; 8 bases are shared with TRBD1. In DNA form, the CDR3 reads TGTGCCAGCAGTTTATGGGTACGACAGGGGCTAAGCTCCTACAATGAGCAGTTCTTC. Protein product: CASSLWVRQGLSSYNEQFF.